These 14 T cell receptor beta chains came from one sample sequenced in a study of read filtering for tumor transcriptome and immune sequencing. The library was built from about 0.4 ug RNA with molecular barcoded adaptors for alpha/delta and beta/gamma chains. MiXCR was run by TCRdb on the reads, yielding one entry per CDR3 protein. Of 25,000 or so distinct CDR3 sequences listed, 20% to 25% are singletons. Material: a population of CD138-negative cells sorted from bone marrow. Receptors originate from a donor over 35 with multiple myeloma.

This clonotype showed up just a few times. A clone one base away is much larger, so this may be a read error. J is TRBJ2-1 and V is TRBV28; 7 nucleotides align to TRBD2. CDR1 and CDR2 (germline): MDHEN, SYDVKM. There are 13 residues in the CDR3. CDR3 loop: CAARGGAYNEQLF. Here the CDR3 DNA reads TGTGCCGCTCGGGGAGGGGCCTACAATGAGCAGCTCTTC. Full variable domain (outside the CDR3, taken from reference TRBV28 and TRBJ2-1): DVKVTQSSRYLVKRTGEKVFLECVQDMDHENMFWYRQDPGLGLRLIYFSYDVKMKEKGDIPEGYSVSREKKERFSLILESASTNQTSMYLCAARGGAYNEQLFGPGTRLTVL.

This clonotype was recorded many times. The chain has TRBV5-1 and TRBJ2-5; D possibly corresponds to TRBD2 (5 bases). Trimming took 0 bases from V and 3 from J, leaving 9 bases between them. Germline lookup yields CDR1 SGHRS and CDR2 YFSETQ. CDR3 length equals 14 residues. In DNA, the CDR3 is TGCGCCAGCAGCTTGGGAGGGAGCGAAGAGACCCAGTACTTC. Its protein is CASSLGGSEETQYF.

In its sample, this clonotype was seen many times. The chain is built from TRBV7-9 and TRBJ2-7, with 7 bases aligning to TRBD1. CDR1 and CDR2 (germline): SEHNR, FQNEAQ (reference sequence). The CDR3 totals 17 residues. With V trimmed by 4 bases and J by 2 bases, 14 bases remained unmatched. CDR3 in DNA: TGTGCCAGCAGCTCTACAGTTACCGGGACAGCTACCTACGAGCAGTACTTC. It yields the protein CASSSTVTGTATYEQYF.

As for this clonotype: Since a much larger clone is just one base distant, this may be a read error. The genes are TRBV28 and TRBJ1-5, with D uncertain. From germline, CDR1 is MDHEN and CDR2 SYDVKM. This CDR3 has 15 residues. The CDR3 nucleotides read TGTGCCTGCAGTTTAAAGGGTTATAGCAATCAGCCCCAGCATTTT. Translating it yields CACSLKGYSNQPQHF.

This clonotype occurred many times. CDR3 sequence (DNA): TGTGCCAGCAGCCATAACCCGAGGAGCTTTAATTCTCCAGAGACCCAGTACTTC. Protein product: CASSHNPRSFNSPETQYF. The chain links TRBV12-3 or TRBV12-4 to TRBJ2-5, with no clear D. V lost 6 bases to trimming and J lost 4 bases, with 27 bases between them. This CDR3 has 18 amino acids.

This clonotype is labeled medium-sized (0.01 to 0.1%). The chain couples TRBV11-3 to TRBJ2-1, with 7 positions matching TRBD2. Trimming took 4 bases from V and 10 from J; bases not matched to a gene: 7. Germline CDR1 and CDR2: SGHNT and YENEEA. The CDR3 has 13 residues. This chain's CDR3 is CASSSGGSAEQFF. The CDR3 DNA follows: TGTGCCAGCAGCTCGGGGGGAAGCGCGGAGCAGTTCTTC.

This clonotype was picked up many times. The chain carries TRBV28 and TRBJ2-7, with 10 bases that match TRBD1. The V gene end was trimmed by 7 bases and the J gene end by 0 bases; junction bases not matched to a gene: 6. The CDR3 loop spans 15 amino acids. CDR1 MDHEN and CDR2 SYDVKM come from the germline V gene. CDR3 in amino acids: CASITRDRGSYEQYF. Here the CDR3 DNA reads TGTGCCAGCATCACTAGGGACAGGGGCTCCTACGAGCAGTACTTC.

This clonotype was seen many times. The rearrangement joins TRBV2 to TRBJ2-3; D unclear. This CDR3 region has 14 residues. With 6 bases removed from V and 1 base from J, the gap between germline ends came to 11 bases. Germline CDR1 reads SNHLY; CDR2 reads FYNNEI. CDR3 nucleotides: TGTGCCAGCAGAGTACACCCCGGCACAGATACGCAGTATTTT. Protein: CASRVHPGTDTQYF.

This clonotype is termed medium-sized. The rearrangement joins TRBV2 to TRBJ2-1; 8 bases agree with TRBD2. Germline V gives CDR1 SNHLY, CDR2 FYNNEI. Germline trimming cut 5 bases from V and 8 bases from J; bases unmatched to any gene: 5. The CDR3 sequence is 13 residues long. This chain's CDR3 is CASSSGTRDEQFF. CDR3 sequence (DNA): TGTGCCAGCAGTAGCGGGACTAGGGATGAGCAGTTCTTC.

This clonotype was counted ten times or more. This chain uses TRBV29-1 with TRBJ2-7; 7 positions match TRBD1. Germline trimming cut 6 bases from V and 3 bases from J; bases unmatched to any gene: 14. The CDR3 has 15 residues. Germline CDR1 reads SQVTM; CDR2 reads ANQGSEA. Written as DNA, the CDR3 is TGCAGCGTGATTTTTCCGTCAGGGGGTCGCTACGAGCAGTACTTC. It encodes CSVIFPSGGRYEQYF.

This clonotype was detected ten times or more. This chain links TRBV7-8 with TRBJ2-7; D might be TRBD1 or TRBD2, each matching 5 bases. The germline V gene has CDR1 SGHVS and CDR2 FQNEAQ. This CDR3 has 13 amino acids. V shed 5 bases and J shed 1 base, with 9 bases lying between them. CDR3 coding DNA: TGTGCCAGCAGCGGGGACCGGTCCTACGAGCAGTACTTC. As protein: CASSGDRSYEQYF.

This clonotype was seen many times. This chain connects TRBV28 to TRBJ2-1, with a weak D call TRBD1 (6 bases). CDR1 and CDR2 from the germline V gene are MDHEN and SYDVKM. V lost 5 bases, J lost 0 bases, and 17 bases lay in between. The CDR3 spans 17 residues. DNA for the CDR3: TGTGCCAGCAGTGGGACACCCGGGTTCCGCTCCTACAATGAGCAGTTCTTC. Residues: CASSGTPGFRSYNEQFF.

This clonotype was seen a handful of times. One base separates it from a far larger clone, so it is likely a read error. The rearrangement uses TRBV11-2 and TRBJ2-1; 8 bases match TRBD2. Germline CDR1 is SGHAT and CDR2 is FQNNGV. There are 14 residues in the CDR3. This CDR3 is CVSSLAAGANEQFF. Here the CDR3 DNA reads TGTGTCAGCAGCTTAGCAGCGGGAGCCAATGAGCAGTTCTTC.

This clonotype was seen at least ten times. The genes are TRBV5-1 and TRBJ2-5; no clear D gene. This CDR3 has 14 residues. Germline V lookup: CDR1 SGHRS, CDR2 YFSETQ. Between the trimmed V and J ends, which lost 0 bases and 2 bases, there was a span of 8 bases. This chain's CDR3 is CASSLGSRQETQYF. CDR3 coding DNA: TGCGCCAGCAGCTTGGGGTCCCGTCAAGAGACCCAGTACTTC.